This TCR beta chain was sequenced for a study of blood T cell repertoires in COVID-19. TCRdb keeps only in-frame clones here, not all; method: immunoSEQ multiplex PCR. The top ten clones hold about 11% of a sample with 180,000 or so clones, roughly 79% of them seen once. Trimming took off 5 bases at V and 4 bases at J, with 14 bases between the two ends. CDR3 length: 14 residues. The germline gives CDR1 SGHTA, CDR2 FQGNSA. This receptor was identified in a woman in her forties with COVID-19, enrolled during active disease. Sequencing used peripheral blood. The V call is TRBV7-2, the J call TRBJ2-5; perhaps TRBD1 as D (6 bases). CDR3 amino acids: CASSPTQGLETQYF. CDR3 DNA sequence: TGTGCCAGCAGCCCAACACAGGGTCTAGAGACCCAGTACTTC.